The 13 T cell receptor beta chains listed next were all sequenced from one sample in a study of breast tumors, draining lymph nodes, adjacent tissues. Breast cancer patients provided tissue from their axillary draining lymph nodes. One entry per CDR3 protein results from TCRdb running MiXCR on the multiplex PCR reads. The sample has 150,000 to 200,000 distinct CDR3 sequences, roughly a third seen once; the top ten hold about 3.9%. Sequenced sample: axillary lymph node tissue. The receptors originated from a female donor with breast cancer. Some clones in this sample may be carry-over from other donors' samples.

The chain links TRBV20-1 to TRBJ2-1; TRBD1 might be the D (6 bases). This CDR3 region has 14 residues. Germline CDR1 reads DFQATT; CDR2 reads SNEGSKA (reference sequence). CDR3 residues: CCDQYTGFYNEQFF. The CDR3 DNA is TGCTGTGACCAATATACAGGGTTCTACAATGAGCAGTTCTTC.

This clonotype was observed many times. This rearrangement joins TRBV7-9 to TRBJ2-7; 10 bases are shared with TRBD1. The CDR3 consists of 16 residues. Unmatched junction bases numbered 13, after V lost 5 bases and J lost 6 bases. The germline V gene encodes CDR1 SEHNR and CDR2 FQNEAQ (reference sequence). The CDR3 spells CASSLLLTGGLGEQYF. DNA of the CDR3: TGTGCCAGCAGCCTTCTTTTGACAGGGGGCTTGGGCGAGCAGTACTTC.

This clonotype was detected a few times. V gene TRBV28 combines with J gene TRBJ2-3; TRBD2 might be the D (6 bases). The CDR3 runs 14 residues. Trimming stripped 2 bases from V and 1 base from J, with 7 bases between. The germline V gene encodes CDR1 MDHEN and CDR2 SYDVKM. The DNA for the CDR3 is TGTGCCAGCAGTTTAGGGGAGGGCACAGATACGCAGTATTTT. This codes for CASSLGEGTDTQYF.

Ten or more counts support this clonotype. The gene calls are TRBV7-9 and TRBJ2-7; possibly TRBD1 or TRBD2 for D (5 bases each). From germline, CDR1 is SEHNR and CDR2 FQNEAQ (reference sequence). The CDR3 length is 16 residues. V was cut by 0 bases and J by 0 bases, with 12 bases left in between. The CDR3 DNA follows: TGTGCCAGCAGCTTAGCGGGGACGGCTAGCTCCTACGAGCAGTACTTC. Its translation: CASSLAGTASSYEQYF. Complete variable domain (other parts from reference TRBV7-9 and TRBJ2-7): DTGVSQNPRHKITKRGQNVTFRCDPISEHNRLYWYRQTLGQGPEFLTYFQNEAQLEKSRLLSDRFSAERPKGSFSTLEIQRTEQGDSAMYLCASSLAGTASSYEQYFGPGTRLTVT.

This clonotype appeared once. The rearrangement uses TRBV11-2 and TRBJ1-4; no clear D gene. The J call is doubtful: the DNA matches TRBJ1-1 better. The germline CDR1 and CDR2 sequences are SGHAT and FQNNGV. The CDR3 is 13 residues long. As DNA, the CDR3 is TGTGCCAGCAGCTACGAGGGTGGCACTGAAGCTTTCTTT. Translated: CASSYEGGTEAFF.

This rearrangement joins TRBV20-1 to TRBJ1-5; a possible D gene is TRBD1 (6 bases). V gave up 4 bases and J gave up 4 bases, with 17 bases separating them. The CDR3 extends over 15 amino acids. Germline V CDR1 and CDR2: DFQATT, SNEGSKA (reference sequence). The CDR3 is CSAKRGSMRNQPQHF. CDR3 bases: TGCAGTGCTAAGAGGGGGTCTATGAGAAATCAGCCCCAGCATTTT.

Details on this clonotype: This CDR3 fails to terminate in the conserved phenylalanine or tryptophan, so it likely reflects a read error. The rearrangement links TRBV19 to TRBJ2-1; 11 bases are shared with TRBD2. Germline V gene data show CDR1 as LNHDA and CDR2 as SQIVND (reference sequence). With V trimmed by 3 bases and J by 7 bases, 8 bases remained unmatched. CDR3 size: 16 residues. The CDR3 sequence: CASSIELAGARNEQFS. CDR3 bases: TGTGCCAGTAGTATTGAACTAGCGGGGGCGAGGAATGAGCAGTTCTCC.

About this clonotype itself: This may arise from a read error, as a much more abundant clone is one base away. The V gene is TRBV9, the J gene TRBJ2-1; no clear D gene. Germline CDR1 and CDR2: SGDLS and YYNGEE. The CDR3 length is 14 residues. CDR3 sequence reads: CASSPRSSHNEQFF. The CDR3 region has the DNA TGTGCCAGCAGCCCCAGGAGCTCCCACAATGAGCAGTTCTTC.

This chain joins TRBV28 and TRBJ1-2; 7 bases align to TRBD1. V trimming: 7 bases; J trimming: 4 bases; junction bases outside the gene matches: 9. The CDR3 spans 14 residues. Germline CDR1 is MDHEN and CDR2 is SYDVKM. CDR3 sequence reads: CASTVTGYSYGYTF. CDR3 in DNA: TGTGCCAGCACCGTGACAGGGTATAGCTATGGCTACACCTTC.

Comment on this clonotype: This sequence may be a read error, since a much larger clone differs from it by one base. As the CDR3 is not closed by the conserved phenylalanine or tryptophan, this likely results from a read error. The chain uses TRBV6-6 and TRBJ2-7; tentatively, D is TRBD2 (5 bases). Germline values: CDR1 MNHNY, CDR2 SVGAGI (reference sequence). CDR3 length: 11 residues. Trimming took off 8 bases at V and 6 bases at J, with 11 bases between the two ends. CDR3 residues: CASGEQPEQYS. The CDR3 coding sequence is TGTGCCAGCGGGGAGCAACCCGAGCAGTACTCC.

This clonotype was recorded at least ten times. This chain links TRBV4-2 with TRBJ2-2; D gene ambiguous. The CDR3 covers 14 residues. The V end lost 1 base, the J end lost 6 bases, and 9 bases lay between the germline ends. Germline V gene data show CDR1 as LGHNA and CDR2 as YNFKEQ. The CDR3 is CASSQAGIPGELFF. DNA for the CDR3: TGTGCCAGCAGCCAAGCAGGAATCCCCGGGGAGCTGTTTTTT.

CDR3 nucleotide sequence: TGTGCCAGCAGCTTAGTGAGGTACAATGAGCAGTATTTT. Translation gives CASSLVRYNEQYF. This chain uses TRBV7-3 with TRBJ2-3; unclear D gene. V gave up 2 bases and J gave up 11 bases, with 14 bases separating them. Germline V gives CDR1 SGHTA, CDR2 FQGTGA. The CDR3 totals 13 residues.

Comments on this clonotype: No conserved phenylalanine or tryptophan is present at the end of the CDR3, so a read error is the likely explanation. This sequence joins TRBV12-3 or TRBV12-4 and TRBJ2-7, with TRBD1 matching over 10 bases. CDR3 length equals 15 residues. The CDR3 sequence: CASSQGTGATYEQYS. CDR3 DNA: TGTGCTAGCAGTCAGGGGACAGGGGCTACCTACGAGCAGTACTCC.